This T cell receptor (beta chain) was captured in a study of neurological immune-mediated disorders. Overall study findings and caveats: The greatest degree of TCR clonal expansion was observed in HTLV-1-associated myelopathy, with the lowest in multiple sclerosis, below that of healthy controls.

This clonotype was observed a single time. As yet, its antigen is unknown. The CDR3 covers 14 residues. V was clipped by 8 bases and J by 0 bases, with 12 bases between them. Germline V gene data show CDR1 as SGHTA and CDR2 as FQGNSA. As for the cDNA, it was generated by 5'RACE with 10-nucleotide random UMIs. The output of every sequencing run, over 190 million TCR-beta sequences, came from 15-18 subjects. TCRdb reanalysed the 5' RACE reads using MiXCR and keeps one entry per CDR3 protein. The repertoire consists of fewer than 25,000 distinct CDR3 sequences, with under 15% occurring once and the leading ten covering roughly 5.4%. The time point here: technical triplicate 1. The study built sorted libraries from around 1 million CD4+ or CD8+ T cells.

The TCR originated in a female donor with HTLV-1-associated myelopathy (HAM/TSP). Sequenced sample: CD4+ T cells from blood. This rearrangement joins TRBV7-2 to TRBJ2-3, with D possibly TRBD2 on 6 matching bases. The CDR3 DNA reads TGTGCCAGCGCGGGAACGGCTAGCACAGATACGCAGTATTTT. It translates to CASAGTASTDTQYF.